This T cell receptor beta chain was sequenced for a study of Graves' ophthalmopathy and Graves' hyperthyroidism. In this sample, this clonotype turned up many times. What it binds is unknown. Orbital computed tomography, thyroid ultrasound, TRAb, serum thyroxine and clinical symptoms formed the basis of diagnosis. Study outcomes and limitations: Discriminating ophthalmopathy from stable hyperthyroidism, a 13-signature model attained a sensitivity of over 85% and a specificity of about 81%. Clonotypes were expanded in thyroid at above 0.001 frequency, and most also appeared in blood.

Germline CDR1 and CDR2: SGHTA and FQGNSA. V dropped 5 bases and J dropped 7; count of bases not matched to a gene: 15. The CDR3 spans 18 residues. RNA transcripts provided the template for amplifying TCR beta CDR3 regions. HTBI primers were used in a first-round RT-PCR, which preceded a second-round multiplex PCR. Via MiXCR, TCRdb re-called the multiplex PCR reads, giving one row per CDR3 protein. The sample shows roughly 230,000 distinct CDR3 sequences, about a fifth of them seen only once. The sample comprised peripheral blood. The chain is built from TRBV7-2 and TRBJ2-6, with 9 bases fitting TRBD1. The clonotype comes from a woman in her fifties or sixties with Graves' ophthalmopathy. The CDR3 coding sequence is TGTGCCAGCAGCACTTCACCGGGACAGGGTAATAGAGCCAACGTCCTGACTTTC. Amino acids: CASSTSPGQGNRANVLTF. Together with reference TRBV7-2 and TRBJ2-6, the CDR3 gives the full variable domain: GAGVSQSPSNKVTEKGKDVELRCDPISGHTALYWYRQSLGQGLEFLIYFQGNSAPDKSGLPSDRFSAERTGGSVSTLTIQRTQQEDSAVYLCASSTSPGQGNRANVLTFGAGSRLTVL.